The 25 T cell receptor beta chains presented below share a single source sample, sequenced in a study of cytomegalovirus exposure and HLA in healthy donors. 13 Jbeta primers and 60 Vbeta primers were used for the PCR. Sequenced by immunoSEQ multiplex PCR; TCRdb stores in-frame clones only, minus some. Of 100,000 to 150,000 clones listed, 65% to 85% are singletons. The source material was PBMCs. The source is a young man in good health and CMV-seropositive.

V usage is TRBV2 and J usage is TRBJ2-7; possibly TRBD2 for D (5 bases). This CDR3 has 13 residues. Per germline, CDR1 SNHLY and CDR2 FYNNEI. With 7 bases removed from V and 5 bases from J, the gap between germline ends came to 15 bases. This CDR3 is CASTSRDAHEQYF. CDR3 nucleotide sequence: TGTGCCAGCACCTCCCGGGATGCCCACGAGCAGTACTTC. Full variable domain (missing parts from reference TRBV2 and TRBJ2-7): EPEVTQTPSHQVTQMGQEVILRCVPISNHLYFYWYRQILGQKVEFLVSFYNNEISEKSEIFDDQFSVERPDGSNFTLKIRSTKLEDSAMYFCASTSRDAHEQYFGPGTRLTVT.

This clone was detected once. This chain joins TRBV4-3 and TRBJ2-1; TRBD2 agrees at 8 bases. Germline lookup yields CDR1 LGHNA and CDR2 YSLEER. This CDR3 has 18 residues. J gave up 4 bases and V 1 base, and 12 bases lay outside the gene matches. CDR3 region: CASSQGDKLADEYNEQFF. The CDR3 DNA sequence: TGCGCCAGCAGCCAAGGAGATAAACTAGCGGATGAGTACAATGAGCAGTTCTTC.

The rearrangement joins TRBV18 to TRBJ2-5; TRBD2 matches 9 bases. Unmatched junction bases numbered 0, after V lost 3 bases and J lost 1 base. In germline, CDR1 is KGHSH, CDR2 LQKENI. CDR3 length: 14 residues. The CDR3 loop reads CASSPTSGQETQYF. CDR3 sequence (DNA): TGTGCCAGCTCACCGACTAGCGGCCAAGAGACCCAGTACTTC.

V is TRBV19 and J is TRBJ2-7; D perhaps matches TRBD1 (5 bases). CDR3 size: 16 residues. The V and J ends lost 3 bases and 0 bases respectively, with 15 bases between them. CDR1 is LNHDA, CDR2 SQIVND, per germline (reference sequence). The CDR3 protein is CASSISASRASYEQYF. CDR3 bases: TGTGCCAGTAGTATCTCGGCTTCCAGGGCCTCCTACGAGCAGTACTTC. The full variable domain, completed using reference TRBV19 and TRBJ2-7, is DGGITQSPKYLFRKEGQNVTLSCEQNLNHDAMYWYRQDPGQGLRLIYYSQIVNDFQKGDIAEGYSVSREKKESFPLTVTSAQKNPTAFYLCASSISASRASYEQYFGPGTRLTVT.

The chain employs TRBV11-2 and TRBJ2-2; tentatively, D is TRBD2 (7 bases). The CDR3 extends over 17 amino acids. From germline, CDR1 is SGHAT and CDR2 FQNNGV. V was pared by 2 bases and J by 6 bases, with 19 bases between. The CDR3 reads CASSLRGAAGPAGELFF. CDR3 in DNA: TGTGCCAGCAGCTTACGGGGGGCCGCAGGTCCCGCCGGGGAGCTGTTTTTT.

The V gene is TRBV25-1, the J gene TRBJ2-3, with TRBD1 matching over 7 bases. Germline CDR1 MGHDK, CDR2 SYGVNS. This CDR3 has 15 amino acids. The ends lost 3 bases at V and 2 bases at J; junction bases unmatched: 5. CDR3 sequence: CASSELTGVTDTQYF. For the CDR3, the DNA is TGTGCCAGCAGTGAGCTCACAGGGGTCACAGATACGCAGTATTTT. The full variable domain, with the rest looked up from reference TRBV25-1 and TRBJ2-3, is EADIYQTPRYLVIGTGKKITLECSQTMGHDKMYWYQQDPGMELHLIHYSYGVNSTEKGDLSSESTVSRIRTEHFPLTLESARPSHTSQYLCASSELTGVTDTQYFGPGTRLTVL.

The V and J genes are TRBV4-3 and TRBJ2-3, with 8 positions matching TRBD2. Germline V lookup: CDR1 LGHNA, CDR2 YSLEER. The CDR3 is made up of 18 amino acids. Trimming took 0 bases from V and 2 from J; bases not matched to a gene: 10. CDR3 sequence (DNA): TGCGCCAGCAGCCAAGATTACCCAGCTAGCGGGTACACAGATACGCAGTATTTT. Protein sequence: CASSQDYPASGYTDTQYF.

In nucleotides, the CDR3 is TGCGCCAGCAGCTTGTTCGGGAGAAGTGAGACCCAGTACTTC. Protein product: CASSLFGRSETQYF. J is TRBJ2-5 and V is TRBV5-1; a possible D gene is TRBD2 (6 bases). The CDR3 extends over 14 amino acids. Germline CDR1 is SGHRS and CDR2 is YFSETQ. V was pared by 1 base and J by 5 bases, with 12 bases between.

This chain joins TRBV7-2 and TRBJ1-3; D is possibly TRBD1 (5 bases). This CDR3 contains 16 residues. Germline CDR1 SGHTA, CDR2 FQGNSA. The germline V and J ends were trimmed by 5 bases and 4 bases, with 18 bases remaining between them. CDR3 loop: CASSPWAGSGGNTIYF. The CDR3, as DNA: TGTGCCAGCAGCCCATGGGCAGGGTCTGGCGGAAACACCATATATTTT.

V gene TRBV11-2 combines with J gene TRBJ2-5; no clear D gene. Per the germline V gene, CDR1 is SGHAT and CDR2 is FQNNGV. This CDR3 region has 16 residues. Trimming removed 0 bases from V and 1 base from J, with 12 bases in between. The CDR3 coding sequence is TGTGCCAGCAGCTTAGAACCGAGTCTAACCCAAGAGACCCAGTACTTC. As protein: CASSLEPSLTQETQYF.

The CDR3: CASKYSGANVLTF. The DNA of the CDR3 is TGTGCCAGTAAATACTCTGGGGCCAACGTCCTGACTTTC. V usage is TRBV19 and J usage is TRBJ2-6, with D hard to call. With 7 bases removed from V and 0 bases from J, the gap between germline ends came to 4 bases. Germline V gene sequence: CDR1 LNHDA, CDR2 SQIVND (reference sequence). The CDR3 length is 13 residues. Looking up the rest from reference TRBV19 and TRBJ2-6 gives the full variable domain: DGGITQSPKYLFRKEGQNVTLSCEQNLNHDAMYWYRQDPGQGLRLIYYSQIVNDFQKGDIAEGYSVSREKKESFPLTVTSAQKNPTAFYLCASKYSGANVLTFGAGSRLTVL.

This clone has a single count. The CDR3 protein is CASRRGRLSGANVLTF. The CDR3, as DNA: TGTGCCAGCAGACGGGGGAGGCTCTCTGGGGCCAACGTCCTGACTTTC. The chain combines TRBV7-2 with TRBJ2-6; a weak D match, TRBD2 (6 bases). The CDR3 covers 16 residues. Between the trimmed V and J ends, which lost 6 bases and 0 bases, there was a span of 12 bases. Germline values: CDR1 SGHTA, CDR2 FQGNSA.

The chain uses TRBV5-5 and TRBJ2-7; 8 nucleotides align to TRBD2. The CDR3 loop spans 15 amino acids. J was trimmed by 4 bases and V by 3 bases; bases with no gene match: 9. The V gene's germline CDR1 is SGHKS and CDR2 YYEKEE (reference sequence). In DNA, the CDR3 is TGTGCCAGCAGCTACGCGGCCAGCGGGGGATACGAGCAGTACTTC. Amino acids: CASSYAASGGYEQYF.

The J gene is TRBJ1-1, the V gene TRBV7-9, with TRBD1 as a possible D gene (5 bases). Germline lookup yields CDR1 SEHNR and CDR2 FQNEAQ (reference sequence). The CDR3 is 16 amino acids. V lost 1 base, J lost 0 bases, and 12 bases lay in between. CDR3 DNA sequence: TGTGCCAGCAGCTTAGGGCGCGGGACGGTGAACACTGAAGCTTTCTTT. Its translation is CASSLGRGTVNTEAFF. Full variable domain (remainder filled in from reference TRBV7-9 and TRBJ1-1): DTGVSQNPRHKITKRGQNVTFRCDPISEHNRLYWYRQTLGQGPEFLTYFQNEAQLEKSRLLSDRFSAERPKGSFSTLEIQRTEQGDSAMYLCASSLGRGTVNTEAFFGQGTRLTVV.

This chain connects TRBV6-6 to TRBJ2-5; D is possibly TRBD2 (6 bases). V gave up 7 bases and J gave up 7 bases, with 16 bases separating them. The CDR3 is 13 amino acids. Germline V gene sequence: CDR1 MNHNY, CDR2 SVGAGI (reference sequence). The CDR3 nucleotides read TGTGCCAGCACCGGGAGTGTAGAGGGGACCCAGTACTTC. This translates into CASTGSVEGTQYF.

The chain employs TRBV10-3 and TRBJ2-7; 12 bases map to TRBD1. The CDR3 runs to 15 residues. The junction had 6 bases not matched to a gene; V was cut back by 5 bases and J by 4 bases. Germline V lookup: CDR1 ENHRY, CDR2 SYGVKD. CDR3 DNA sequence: TGTGCCATCAGTTCGGGACAGGGGGCATCTTACGAGCAGTACTTC. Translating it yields CAISSGQGASYEQYF.

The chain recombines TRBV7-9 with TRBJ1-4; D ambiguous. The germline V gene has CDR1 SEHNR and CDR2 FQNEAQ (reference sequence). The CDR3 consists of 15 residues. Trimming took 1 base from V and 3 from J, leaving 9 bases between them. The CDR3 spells CASSLGAAANEKLFF. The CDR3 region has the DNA TGTGCCAGCAGCTTAGGGGCAGCAGCTAATGAAAAACTGTTTTTT.

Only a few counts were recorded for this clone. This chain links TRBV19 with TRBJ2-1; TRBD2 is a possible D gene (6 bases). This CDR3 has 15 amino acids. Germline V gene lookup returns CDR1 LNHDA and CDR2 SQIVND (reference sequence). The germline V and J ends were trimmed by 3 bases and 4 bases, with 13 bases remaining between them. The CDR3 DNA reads TGTGCCAGTAGTATCGTTGCGGGACCTTACAATGAGCAGTTCTTC. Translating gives CASSIVAGPYNEQFF.

In DNA form, the CDR3 reads TGTGCCAGCAGTCCCGAGGGCGTAAGGTACTTC. Protein sequence: CASSPEGVRYF. The rearrangement joins TRBV6-6 to TRBJ2-5, with a tentative D call TRBD2 (5 bases). This CDR3 has 11 residues. Germline CDR1 and CDR2: MNHNY and SVGAGI (reference sequence). Trimming stripped 5 bases from V and 13 bases from J, with 14 bases between.

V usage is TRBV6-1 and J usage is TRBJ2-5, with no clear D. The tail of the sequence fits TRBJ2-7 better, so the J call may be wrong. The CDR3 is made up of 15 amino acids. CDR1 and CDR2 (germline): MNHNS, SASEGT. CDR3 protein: CASSAAGLSSYEQYF. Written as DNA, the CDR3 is TGTGCCAGCAGCGCCGCAGGATTAAGCTCCTACGAGCAGTACTTC.

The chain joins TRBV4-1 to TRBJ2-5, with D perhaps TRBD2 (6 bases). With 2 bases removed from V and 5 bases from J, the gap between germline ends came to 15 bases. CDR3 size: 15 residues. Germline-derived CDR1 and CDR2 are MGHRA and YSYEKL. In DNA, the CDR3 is TGCGCCAGCAGCCAATGGGTCGGGGGTGGCGAGACCCAGTACTTC. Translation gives CASSQWVGGGETQYF.

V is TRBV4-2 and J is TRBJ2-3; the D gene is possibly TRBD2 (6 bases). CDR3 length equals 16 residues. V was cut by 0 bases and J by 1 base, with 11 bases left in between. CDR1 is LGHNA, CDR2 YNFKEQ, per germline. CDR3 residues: CASSQEVWGGTDTQYF. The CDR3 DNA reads TGTGCCAGCAGCCAAGAAGTGTGGGGGGGCACAGATACGCAGTATTTT.

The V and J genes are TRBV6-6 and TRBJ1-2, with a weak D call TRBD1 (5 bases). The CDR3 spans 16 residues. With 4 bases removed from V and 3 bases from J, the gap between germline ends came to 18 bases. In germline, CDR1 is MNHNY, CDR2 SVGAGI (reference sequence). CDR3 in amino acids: CASSFDAGRLDYGYTF. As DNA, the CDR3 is TGTGCCAGCAGTTTCGATGCAGGGAGGCTTGACTATGGCTACACCTTC.

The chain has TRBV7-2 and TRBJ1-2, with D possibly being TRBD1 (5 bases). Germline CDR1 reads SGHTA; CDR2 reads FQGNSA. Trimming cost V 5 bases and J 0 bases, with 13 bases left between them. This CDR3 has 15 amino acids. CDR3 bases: TGTGCCAGCAGCATCCCAGGGTGGTCTAACTATGGCTACACCTTC. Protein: CASSIPGWSNYGYTF.

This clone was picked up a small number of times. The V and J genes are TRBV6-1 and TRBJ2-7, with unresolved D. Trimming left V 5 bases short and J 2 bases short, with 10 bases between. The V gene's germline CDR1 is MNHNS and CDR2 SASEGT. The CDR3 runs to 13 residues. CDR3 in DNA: TGTGCCAGCAGTAGCGCCACTACCTACGAGCAGTACTTC. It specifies CASSSATTYEQYF.